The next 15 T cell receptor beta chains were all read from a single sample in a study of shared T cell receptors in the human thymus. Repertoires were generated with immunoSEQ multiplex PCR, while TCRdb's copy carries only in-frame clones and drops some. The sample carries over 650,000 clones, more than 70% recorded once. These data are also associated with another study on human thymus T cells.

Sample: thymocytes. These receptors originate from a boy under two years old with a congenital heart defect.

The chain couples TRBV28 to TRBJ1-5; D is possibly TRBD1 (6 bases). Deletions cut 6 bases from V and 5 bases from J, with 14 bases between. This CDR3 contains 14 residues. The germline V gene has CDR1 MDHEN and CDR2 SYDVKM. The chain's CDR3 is CASRARGPHQPQHF. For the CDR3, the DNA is TGTGCCAGCAGAGCCAGGGGACCACATCAGCCCCAGCATTTT. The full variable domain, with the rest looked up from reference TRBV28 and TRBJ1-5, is DVKVTQSSRYLVKRTGEKVFLECVQDMDHENMFWYRQDPGLGLRLIYFSYDVKMKEKGDIPEGYSVSREKKERFSLILESASTNQTSMYLCASRARGPHQPQHFGDGTRLSIL.

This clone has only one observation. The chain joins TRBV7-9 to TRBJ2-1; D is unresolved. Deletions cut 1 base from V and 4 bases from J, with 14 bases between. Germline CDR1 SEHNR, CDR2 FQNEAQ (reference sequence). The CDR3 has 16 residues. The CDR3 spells CASSLELPLSYNEQFF. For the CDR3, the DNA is TGTGCCAGCAGCTTAGAACTTCCCCTGAGTTACAATGAGCAGTTCTTC.

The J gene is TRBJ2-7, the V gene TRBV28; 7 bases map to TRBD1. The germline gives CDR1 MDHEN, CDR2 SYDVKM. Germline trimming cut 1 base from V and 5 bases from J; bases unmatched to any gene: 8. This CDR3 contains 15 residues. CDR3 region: CASSLSPDRINEQYF. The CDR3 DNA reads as TGTGCCAGCAGTTTATCCCCGGACAGGATCAACGAGCAGTACTTC.

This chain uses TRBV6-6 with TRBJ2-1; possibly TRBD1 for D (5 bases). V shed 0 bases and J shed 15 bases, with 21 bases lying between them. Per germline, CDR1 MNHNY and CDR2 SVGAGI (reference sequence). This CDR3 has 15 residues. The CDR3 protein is CASSYSGRASGGPFF. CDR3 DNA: TGTGCCAGCAGTTACTCTGGCAGGGCCTCAGGTGGGCCGTTCTTC.

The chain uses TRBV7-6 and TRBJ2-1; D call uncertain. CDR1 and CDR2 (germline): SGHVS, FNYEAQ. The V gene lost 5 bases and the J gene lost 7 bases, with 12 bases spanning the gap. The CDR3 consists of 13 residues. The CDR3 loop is CASSPTKKNEQFF. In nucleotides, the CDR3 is TGTGCCAGCAGCCCGACAAAGAAGAATGAGCAGTTCTTC.

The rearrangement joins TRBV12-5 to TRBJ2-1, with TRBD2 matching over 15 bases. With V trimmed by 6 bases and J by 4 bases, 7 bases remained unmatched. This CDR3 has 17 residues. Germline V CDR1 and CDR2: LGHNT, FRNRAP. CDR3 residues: CASGSGLAGGWYNEQFF. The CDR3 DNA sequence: TGTGCTAGTGGATCGGGACTAGCGGGAGGCTGGTACAATGAGCAGTTCTTC.

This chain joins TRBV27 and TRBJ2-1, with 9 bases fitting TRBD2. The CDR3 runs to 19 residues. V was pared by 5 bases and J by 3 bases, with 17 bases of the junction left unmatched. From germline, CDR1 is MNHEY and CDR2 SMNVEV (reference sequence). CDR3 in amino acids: CASSKGASGTRPSYNEQFF. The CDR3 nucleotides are TGTGCCAGCAGTAAGGGGGCTAGCGGGACCCGGCCTAGCTACAATGAGCAGTTCTTC.

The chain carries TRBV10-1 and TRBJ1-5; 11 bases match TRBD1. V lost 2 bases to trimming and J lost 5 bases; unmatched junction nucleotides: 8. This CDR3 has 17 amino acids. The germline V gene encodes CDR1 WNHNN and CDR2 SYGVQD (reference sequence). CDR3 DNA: TGCGCCAGCAGTGAGCCCGGACAGGGGGCGAGGGATCAGCCCCAGCATTTT. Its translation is CASSEPGQGARDQPQHF.

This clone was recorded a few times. This CDR3 reads CASSRTSGNTIYF. CDR3 coding DNA: TGTGCCAGCAGTCGGACATCTGGAAACACCATATATTTT. The chain has TRBV6-6 and TRBJ1-3, with D maybe TRBD1 (5 bases). CDR3 length equals 13 residues. Trimming took off 5 bases at V and 1 base at J, with 6 bases between the two ends. CDR1 is MNHNY and CDR2 is SVGAGI in the germline V gene (reference sequence).

CDR3 amino acids: CASSAPGTDNEKLFF. The CDR3, as DNA: TGTGCCAGCAGCGCCCCCGGGACAGATAATGAAAAACTGTTTTTT. The rearrangement uses TRBV5-6 and TRBJ1-4; TRBD1 matches at 7 bases. The CDR3 covers 15 residues. The germline CDR1 and CDR2 sequences are SGHDT and YYEEEE. V gave up 4 bases and J gave up 4 bases; unmatched junction bases: 7.

The CDR3 DNA sequence: TGTGCCAGTAGTATAGAGGGACAGAGGGTTGAAAAACTGTTTTTT. Translating it yields CASSIEGQRVEKLFF. The chain joins TRBV19 to TRBJ1-4; 7 positions match TRBD1. CDR3 length equals 15 residues. Germline CDR1 reads LNHDA; CDR2 reads SQIVND (reference sequence). The trim removed 0 bases at V and 7 bases at J, leaving 5 bases unmatched.

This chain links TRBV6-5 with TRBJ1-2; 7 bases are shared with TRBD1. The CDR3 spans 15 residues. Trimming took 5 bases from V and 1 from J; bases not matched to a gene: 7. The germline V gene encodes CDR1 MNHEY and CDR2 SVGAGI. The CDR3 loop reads CASSIGQDFNYGYTF. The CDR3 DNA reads TGTGCCAGCAGTATCGGACAGGACTTTAACTATGGCTACACCTTC.

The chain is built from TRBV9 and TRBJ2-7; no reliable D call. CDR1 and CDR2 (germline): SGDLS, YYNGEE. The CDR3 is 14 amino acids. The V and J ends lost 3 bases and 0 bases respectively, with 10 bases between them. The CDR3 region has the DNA TGTGCCAGCAGCGCCTCTAGTCACTCCTACGAGCAGTACTTC. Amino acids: CASSASSHSYEQYF.

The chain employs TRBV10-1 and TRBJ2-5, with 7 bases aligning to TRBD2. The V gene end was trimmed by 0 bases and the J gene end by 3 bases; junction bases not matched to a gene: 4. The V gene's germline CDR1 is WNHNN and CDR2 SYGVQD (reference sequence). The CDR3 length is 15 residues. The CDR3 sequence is CASSESSGEKETQYF. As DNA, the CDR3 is TGCGCCAGCAGTGAGTCGAGCGGGGAAAAAGAGACCCAGTACTTC.

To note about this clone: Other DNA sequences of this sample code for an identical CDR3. CDR3 bases: TGTGCCAGCAGTTTAGGCAGGGGATCCTACGAGCAGTACTTC. Amino acids: CASSLGRGSYEQYF. V gene TRBV28 combines with J gene TRBJ2-7; D may be TRBD1 (6 bases). With 2 bases removed from V and 1 base from J, the gap between germline ends came to 9 bases. This CDR3 has 14 amino acids. Germline values: CDR1 MDHEN, CDR2 SYDVKM.